These T cell receptor beta chains were read from a single sample in a study of T cells in tuberculosis. Some clones are missing from TCRdb's copy, which holds only in-frame ones; the method was immunoSEQ multiplex PCR. Found here are tens of thousands of clones, just over 90% of them singletons; the top ten hold roughly 6.4%. The specimen comprised PBMCs, sampled at tuberculosis diagnosis. The receptors derive from an adult with tuberculosis. Some clones in this sample may be carry-over from other donors' samples. Both conserved end residues are part of each CDR3. A D gene is named only where the DNA matches it firmly. Only part of the rows carry a size: once, few, many, or a class if the clone is expanded.

d_call	j_call	v_call	clone_size	cdr3_aa	cdr3_nt
TRBD2	TRBJ2-1	TRBV4-2	NA	CASSRAGGNLLHNEQFF	TGTGCCAGCAGCCGTGCGGGGGGAAATCTCCTCCACAATGAGCAGTTCTTC
NA	TRBJ2-1	TRBV7-9	NA	CASSLVAGLARDEQFF	TGTGCCAGCAGCTTAGTGGCGGGGCTAGCGCGGGATGAGCAGTTCTTC
NA	TRBJ1-2	TRBV29-1	NA	CSVEGTVGANYGYTF	TGCAGCGTTGAAGGGACAGTGGGAGCTAACTATGGCTACACCTTC
NA	TRBJ2-7	TRBV2	NA	CASSVYEQYF	TGTGCCAGCAGTGTATACGAGCAGTACTTC
TRBD1	TRBJ2-3	TRBV27	NA	CASRGQFLLTRTDTQYF	TGTGCCAGCAGGGGACAGTTCCTACTTACTCGCACAGATACGCAGTATTTT
NA	TRBJ2-3	TRBV6-5	NA	CASSYRDTSTDTQYF	TGTGCCAGCAGTTACCGGGACACAAGCACAGATACGCAGTATTTT
TRBD2	TRBJ2-3	TRBV4-2	NA	CASSQDPQLAGTTSTDTQYF	TGTGCCAGCAGCCAAGATCCCCAACTAGCGGGTACTACTAGCACAGATACGCAGTATTTT
NA	TRBJ2-1	TRBV11-3	NA	CASSDTGDEQFF	TGTGCCAGCAGCGATACAGGAGATGAGCAGTTCTTC
NA	TRBJ1-3	TRBV2	NA	CASSTYNLGTISGNTIYF	TGTGCCAGCAGTACCTACAACTTGGGGACAATATCGGGAAACACCATATATTTT
NA	TRBJ2-7	TRBV15	NA	CATSRDLSSYEQYF	TGTGCCACCAGCAGAGATTTGAGCTCCTACGAGCAGTACTTC
TRBD2	TRBJ2-7	TRBV11-1	NA	CASRLAGSSYEQYF	TGTGCCAGCAGACTAGCGGGAAGCTCCTACGAGCAGTACTTC
TRBD1	TRBJ1-5	TRBV25-1	NA	CASPHPGTGAFGNQPQHF	TGTGCCAGCCCTCACCCGGGGACAGGGGCATTTGGCAATCAGCCCCAGCATTTT
TRBD1	TRBJ1-1	TRBV29-1	NA	CSVGGTGMNTEAFF	TGCAGCGTTGGTGGGACAGGGATGAACACTGAAGCTTTCTTT
NA	TRBJ1-5	TRBV4-1	NA	CASSQRVSSNQPQHF	TGCGCCAGCAGCCAACGGGTTTCTAGCAATCAGCCCCAGCATTTT
NA	TRBJ2-3	TRBV7-9	NA	CASSNYRESDTQYF	TGTGCCAGCAGCAACTACAGGGAGTCGGATACGCAGTATTTT
NA	TRBJ2-3	TRBV27	NA	CASSLVRGTDTQYF	TGTGCCAGCAGTTTGGTTAGAGGAACAGATACGCAGTATTTT
NA	TRBJ2-7	TRBV5-1	NA	CASSLGRLYEQYF	TGCGCCAGCAGCTTGGGACGACTTTACGAGCAGTACTTC
NA	TRBJ1-1	TRBV27	few	CASSFGQNAEAFF	TGTGCCAGCAGTTTTGGACAAAACGCTGAAGCTTTCTTT
NA	TRBJ1-6	TRBV6-5	NA	CASSITGNYNSPLHF	TGTGCCAGCAGTATCACAGGGAACTATAATTCACCCCTCCACTTT
NA	TRBJ2-7	TRBV19	NA	CASSRYVSRGGPSYEQYF	TGTGCCAGTAGCCGCTACGTCAGCCGAGGTGGTCCGTCCTACGAGCAGTACTTC
NA	TRBJ2-2	TRBV6-5	NA	CASSYLGGNTGELFF	TGTGCCAGCAGTTACCTGGGGGGGAACACCGGGGAGCTGTTTTTT
NA	TRBJ1-6	TRBV4-1	NA	CASSQDPRVDSPLHF	TGCGCCAGCAGCCAAGATCCGCGGGTTGATTCACCCCTCCACTTT
NA	TRBJ1-1	TRBV6-5	NA	CASRRTGHMNTEAFF	TGTGCCAGCAGAAGAACGGGACACATGAACACTGAAGCTTTCTTT
TRBD2	TRBJ2-3	TRBV6-6	NA	CASKPGGGDTQYF	TGTGCCAGCAAACCGGGGGGAGGAGATACGCAGTATTTT
NA	TRBJ1-5	TRBV19	NA	CASSIPPGEARVDNQPQHF	TGTGCCAGTAGTATTCCGCCCGGGGAGGCCCGGGTGGACAATCAGCCCCAGCATTTT
TRBD2	TRBJ2-3	TRBV6-6	NA	CASSKGLASTDTQYF	TGTGCCAGCAGCAAGGGACTAGCGAGCACAGATACGCAGTATTTT
NA	TRBJ2-7	TRBV7-2	NA	CASSLGGDWRNEQYF	TGTGCCAGCAGCTTAGGTGGGGACTGGAGGAACGAGCAGTACTTC
TRBD1	TRBJ1-1	TRBV11-2	NA	CASSLDGRQGDTEAFF	TGTGCCAGCAGCTTAGACGGTCGGCAGGGGGACACTGAAGCTTTCTTT
TRBD1	TRBJ1-5	TRBV25-1	NA	CASSEGGQGGELNQPQHF	TGTGCCAGCAGTGAGGGCGGACAGGGCGGGGAGCTCAATCAGCCCCAGCATTTT
NA	TRBJ1-5	TRBV19	NA	CASSIRAGENQPQHF	TGTGCCAGTAGTATTAGGGCAGGGGAAAATCAGCCCCAGCATTTT
NA	TRBJ2-1	TRBV7-7	NA	CASSSDRTSYNEQFF	TGTGCCAGCAGCTCGGACAGAACCTCCTACAATGAGCAGTTCTTC
NA	TRBJ2-7	TRBV18	NA	CASSPQGGDYEQYF	TGTGCCAGCTCACCACAGGGGGGGGACTACGAGCAGTACTTC
TRBD1	TRBJ1-6	TRBV19	NA	CASRGQGAPNNSPLHF	TGTGCCAGTCGCGGACAGGGAGCACCTAACAACTCACCCCTCCACTTT
NA	TRBJ1-2	TRBV6-1	NA	CASSRDINYGYTF	TGTGCCAGCAGCCGGGACATAAACTATGGCTACACCTTC
TRBD1	TRBJ1-1	TRBV18	NA	CASSPQGEGTEAFF	TGTGCCAGCTCGCCACAGGGGGAGGGCACTGAAGCTTTCTTT
TRBD1	TRBJ1-2	TRBV19	NA	CASSIGRTGYGYTF	TGTGCCAGTAGTATTGGGAGGACAGGCTATGGCTACACCTTC
TRBD1	TRBJ1-4	TRBV5-1	NA	CASSPHRGLFPTNEKLFF	TGCGCCAGCAGCCCTCACAGGGGATTATTCCCAACTAATGAAAAACTGTTTTTT
NA	TRBJ2-3	TRBV18	NA	CASSSGTRGSTDTQYF	TGTGCCAGCTCCTCCGGGACAAGAGGTTCCACAGATACGCAGTATTTT
TRBD1	TRBJ1-2	TRBV2	NA	CASRQGGYGYTF	TGTGCCAGCCGACAGGGGGGCTATGGCTACACCTTC
NA	TRBJ2-7	TRBV25-1	NA	CAVRAQGNSYEQYF	TGTGCCGTCAGGGCCCAGGGGAACTCCTACGAGCAGTACTTC
NA	TRBJ2-1	TRBV4-1	NA	CASSQDNQRSLYNEQFF	TGCGCCAGCAGCCAAGATAACCAGCGGTCGTTGTACAATGAGCAGTTCTTC
NA	TRBJ1-2	TRBV2	NA	CASSEVSEPHPDYGYTF	TGTGCCAGCAGTGAGGTTTCGGAGCCCCATCCCGACTATGGCTACACCTTC
NA	TRBJ2-5	TRBV11-2	once	CASRLMGFRGAEETQYF	TGTGCCAGCAGGTTGATGGGGTTCCGGGGGGCAGAAGAGACCCAGTACTTC
NA	TRBJ2-3	TRBV5-1	NA	CASSTGFQGKDTQYF	TGCGCCAGCAGCACGGGTTTCCAGGGGAAAGATACGCAGTATTTT
TRBD2	TRBJ2-2	TRBV19	NA	CASSRDYNTGELFF	TGTGCCAGCAGCCGGGACTATAACACCGGGGAGCTGTTTTTT
NA	TRBJ1-2	TRBV6-1	NA	CASRELGANNYGYTF	TGTGCCAGCAGGGAGCTAGGGGCGAATAACTATGGCTACACCTTC
NA	TRBJ1-6	TRBV19	NA	CASSETGTSSPLHF	TGTGCCAGTAGCGAAACAGGGACCTCTTCACCCCTCCACTTT
NA	TRBJ1-5	TRBV6-4	NA	CASSDSVFSRTPEDQPQHF	TGTGCCAGCAGTGACTCGGTTTTTTCCAGGACTCCTGAGGATCAGCCCCAGCATTTT
TRBD1	TRBJ1-4	TRBV6-5	NA	CASSYSRGQGEKLFF	TGTGCCAGCAGTTACAGCAGGGGGCAAGGTGAAAAACTGTTTTTT
NA	TRBJ1-4	TRBV4-1	NA	CASSQELGGLGEKLFF	TGCGCCAGCAGCCAAGAACTCGGGGGGCTCGGTGAAAAACTGTTTTTT
NA	TRBJ2-3	TRBV6-1	NA	CASLDGFPFGQYF	TGTGCCAGCCTTGACGGGTTCCCCTTCGGGCAGTATTTT
NA	TRBJ1-6	TRBV27	NA	CASAREISGNSYNSPLHF	TGTGCCAGTGCCCGTGAAATCAGTGGCAATTCCTATAATTCACCCCTCCACTTT
TRBD1	TRBJ2-1	TRBV6-5	NA	CASSYRGQTDYNEQFF	TGTGCCAGCAGTTACCGGGGACAGACCGATTACAATGAGCAGTTCTTC
NA	TRBJ2-2	TRBV4-2	NA	CASSQERVPGELFF	TGTGCCAGCAGCCAAGAGAGAGTTCCCGGGGAGCTGTTTTTT
NA	TRBJ2-7	TRBV6-1	NA	CASGLTAYEQYF	TGTGCCAGCGGCCTTACCGCCTACGAGCAGTACTTC
TRBD1	TRBJ1-6	TRBV13	NA	CASSFGDRVNSPLHF	TGTGCCAGCAGCTTTGGGGACAGGGTTAATTCACCCCTCCACTTT
TRBD1	TRBJ1-5	TRBV7-2	once	CASSLAQTGFNQPQHF	TGTGCCAGCAGCTTAGCCCAGACAGGGTTCAATCAGCCCCAGCATTTT